This entry is about one T cell receptor beta chain. This record comes from a study of T cell clusters in autoimmune cytopenias. TRB was amplified by touch-down multiplex PCR, primer pools A and B combined. TCRdb re-called the multiplex PCR reads and catalogs CDR3 proteins one per entry, DNA excluded. The sample holds roughly 5,500 distinct CDR3 sequences. The CDR3 extends over 15 amino acids. Germline-derived CDR1 and CDR2 are KGHSH and LQKENI. TRB was amplified from roughly 270 ng of peripheral blood genomic DNA per sample. These same records also appear under a second study, on T cell repertoires in aging, cancer and after chemotherapy. In that study: About 9.1 million TCR reads were in the whole dataset.

Source material: peripheral blood. The clonotype originates from a human donor in good health. The chain carries TRBV18 and TRBJ2-7; with no DNA, the TCRdb D assignment of TRBD1 cannot be verified. CDR3 sequence: CASSPGTGGQYEQYF. The full variable domain, completed using reference TRBV18 and TRBJ2-7, is NAGVMQNPRHLVRRRGQEARLRCSPMKGHSHVYWYRQLPEEGLKFMVYLQKENIIDESGMPKERFSAEFPKEGPSILRIQQVVRGDSAAYFCASSPGTGGQYEQYFGPGTRLTVT.